The rows below give T cell receptor beta chains drawn from one sample of a study of cytomegalovirus exposure and HLA in healthy donors. TCRdb's table, derived via immunoSEQ multiplex PCR, lists solely in-frame clones and lacks some. The sample shows about 360,000 clones, about nine tenths of them seen only once. Sequencing was done on a sample of PBMCs. The receptors originated from a young woman in good health and CMV-seronegative. The CDR3 runs from the conserved cysteine through the conserved F or W. The D gene is left open where the match is weak. Some rows have no size entry. The others give once, few or many, or a class for an expanded clone.

j_call v_call d_call clone_size cdr3_length cdr3_nt cdr3_aa
TRBJ2-7 TRBV11-2 TRBD1 - 15 TGTGCCAGCAGCAAATCCCGGGACAGACCCTACGAGCAGTACTTC CASSKSRDRPYEQYF
TRBJ1-5 TRBV28 - - 11 TGTGCCAGCGCGGACAAACAGCCCCAGCATTTT CASADKQPQHF
TRBJ1-2 TRBV7-9 TRBD1 - 15 TGTGCCAGCAGCTTGGGGGACAGGGCGGACTATGGCTACACCTTC CASSLGDRADYGYTF
TRBJ1-1 TRBV27 TRBD1 - 15 TGTGCCAGTAGTCCTGGGACAGGGTTTTCCACTGAAGCTTTCTTT CASSPGTGFSTEAFF
TRBJ1-6 TRBV28 TRBD1 few 15 TGTGCCAGCAAGCCCCTGGGACAGGTTAATTCACCCCTCCACTTT CASKPLGQVNSPLHF
TRBJ2-2 TRBV20-1 - - 11 TGCAGTGCTTATAACACCGGGGAGCTGTTTTTT CSAYNTGELFF
TRBJ2-1 TRBV5-1 TRBD1 - 15 TGCGCCAGCACCAACAAAACCGGACAGGGCAATGAGCAGTTCTTC CASTNKTGQGNEQFF
TRBJ2-3 TRBV28 TRBD2 - 15 TGTGCCAGCAGTTCCCCGGGGGGGAGCACAGATACGCAGTATTTT CASSSPGGSTDTQYF
TRBJ1-1 TRBV30 - - 18 TGTGCCTGGAGTGTATCAAGGACGGCAGGGGCCTTGAACACTGAAGCTTTCTTT CAWSVSRTAGALNTEAFF
TRBJ1-2 TRBV19 - - 14 TGTGCCAGTAGTATGGACAGAAGTAGCTATGGCTACACCTTC CASSMDRSSYGYTF
TRBJ2-2 TRBV28 - - 20 TGTGCCAGCAGCAAAAGCAGGGGTCCTCTGGGACGGACGAACACCGGGGAGCTGTTTTTT CASSKSRGPLGRTNTGELFF
TRBJ2-3 TRBV5-6 - - 14 TGTGCCAGCAGCTTTGGCAGGAGCACAGATACGCAGTATTTT CASSFGRSTDTQYF